Listed below are T cell receptor beta chains from one sample, sequenced in a study of T-cell reconstitution after alpha-beta-depleted transplantation in children. Via MiXCR, TCRdb re-called the PCR reads, giving one row per CDR3 protein. The data show approximately 400,000 distinct CDR3 sequences, 11% seen once. Sample: PBMCs from the stem cell graft donor, taken from the stem cell graft. Every receptor here comes from a human donor who donated a stem cell graft to a child with acute myeloid leukemia. Both conserved end residues are part of each CDR3. The D gene is left open where the match is weak. Part of the rows lack a size; the others show once, few, many or a class for expanded clones.

j_gene,abundance,d_gene,v_gene,CDR3nt,CDR3aa
TRBJ2-1,few,.,TRBV9,TGTGCCAGCAGCATCGCCCCTCATGGCGCGGCTGAGCAGTTCTTC,CASSIAPHGAAEQFF
TRBJ2-1,many,TRBD1,TRBV27,TGTGCCAGCAGTTTACCCGGGACAGGGGGCACGAATGAGCAGTTCTTC,CASSLPGTGGTNEQFF
TRBJ2-2,.,.,TRBV7-9,TGTGCCAGCAGCTCCCGAGAGATCGGGGAGCTGTTTTTT,CASSSREIGELFF
TRBJ2-7,few,TRBD2,TRBV6-5,TGTGCCAGCAGTTCCCGACTAGCGGGAGTCCACGAGCAGTACTTC,CASSSRLAGVHEQYF
TRBJ2-1,.,.,TRBV15,TGTGCCACCAGCAGAGTAACATACAATGAGCAGTTCTTC,CATSRVTYNEQFF
TRBJ2-2,many,.,TRBV12-3/TRBV12-4,TGTGCCAGCAGGAACACCGGGGAGCTGTTTTTT,CASRNTGELFF
TRBJ1-2,.,.,TRBV15,TGTGCCACCAGCCCGGACGGTAGCTATGGCTACACCTTC,CATSPDGSYGYTF
TRBJ2-7,.,.,TRBV6-5,TGTGCCAGCAGTTACCTGGACTCTGCCTACGAGCAGTACTTC,CASSYLDSAYEQYF
TRBJ2-1,few,.,TRBV29-1,TGCAGCTTTCACCACGGGGCAAGGAATGAGCAGTTCTTC,CSFHHGARNEQFF
TRBJ2-5,.,.,TRBV15,TGTGCCACCAGCTCCACTGAAGAGACCCAGTACTTC,CATSSTEETQYF
TRBJ2-1,few,.,TRBV20-1,TGCAGTGCTAGAGATCTCGGGACTTTAAACTACAATGAGCAGTTCTTC,CSARDLGTLNYNEQFF
TRBJ2-3,many,.,TRBV27,TGTGCCAGCAGTCTCCTACGCGCAACAGATACGCAGTATTTT,CASSLLRATDTQYF
TRBJ2-1,few,.,TRBV20-1,TGCAGTGCTAGCCTCAGGACGGACTACAATGAGCAGTTCTTC,CSASLRTDYNEQFF
TRBJ2-4,few,TRBD1,TRBV27,TGTGCCAGCAGTCTGGCGACAGGGGTCAACATTCAGTACTTC,CASSLATGVNIQYF
TRBJ2-3,.,TRBD2,TRBV29-1,TGCAGTGCCCGGCGCGGGGGGGCAGATACGCAGTATTTT,CSARRGGADTQYF
TRBJ2-1,few,.,TRBV9,TGTGCCAGCAGCGTAGGGTGGGGGGAGCAGTTCTTC,CASSVGWGEQFF
TRBJ2-2,.,.,TRBV9,TGTGCCAGCAGCGTAATAGGTGTTAGGAACACCGGGGAGCTGTTTTTT,CASSVIGVRNTGELFF
TRBJ2-3,.,.,TRBV20-1,TGCAGTGCTAGACCCCCCACAGATACGCAGTATTTT,CSARPPTDTQYF
TRBJ1-3,.,TRBD1,TRBV29-1,TGCAGCGTTGAAGGGATGGGACAGGATTTGTACTCTGGAAACACCATATATTTT,CSVEGMGQDLYSGNTIYF
TRBJ2-1,few,.,TRBV11-2,TGTGCCAGCAGCTACGGACCCACCTACAATGAGCAGTTCTTC,CASSYGPTYNEQFF
TRBJ2-1,many,.,TRBV30,TGTGCGGATGGGGCCAATGAGCAGTTCTTC,CADGANEQFF
TRBJ1-5,.,.,TRBV12-3/TRBV12-4,TGTGCCAGCAGTTTTGAGCGAAGTCAGCCCCAGCATTTT,CASSFERSQPQHF
TRBJ1-1,.,TRBD1,TRBV11-2,TGTGCCAGCAGCCACCGGGACAGGCACACTGAAGCTTTCTTT,CASSHRDRHTEAFF
TRBJ2-5,.,.,TRBV13,TGTGCCAGCAGCCCCCGCAGGAACCTCCGATCTGAGACCCAGTACTTC,CASSPRRNLRSETQYF
TRBJ2-3,few,TRBD2,TRBV7-3,TGTGCCAGCAGCTTGACCCCTGGACTAGAAAGAGCAGATACGCAGTATTTT,CASSLTPGLERADTQYF
TRBJ2-1,.,.,TRBV7-9,TGTGCCAGCAGCTTAGAAGGGCTCTCCTACAATGAGCAGTTCTTC,CASSLEGLSYNEQFF
TRBJ2-3,.,TRBD1,TRBV3-1,TGTGCCAGCAGCCAACCGCGGGACAGGGTTATTGGTACGCAGTATTTT,CASSQPRDRVIGTQYF
TRBJ2-2,few,TRBD1,TRBV5-1,TGCGCCAGCATTGGACAGGCGAACACCGGGGAGCTGTTTTTT,CASIGQANTGELFF
TRBJ1-4,.,TRBD1,TRBV2,TGTGCCAGCGGGACAGGGGGCTTTGAAAAACTGTTTTTT,CASGTGGFEKLFF
TRBJ1-6,few,TRBD1,TRBV25-1,TGTGCCAGCAGTCTAGGACAGGGGAACTATAATTCACCCCTCCACTTT,CASSLGQGNYNSPLHF
TRBJ1-1,.,.,TRBV12-3/TRBV12-4,TGTGCCAGCAGTTCAGGGCAGTCGCGGGCTTTCTTT,CASSSGQSRAFF
TRBJ2-1,.,.,TRBV6-2/TRBV6-3,TGTGCCAGCACCAAGTGGGGGGTGTACAATGAGCAGTTCTTC,CASTKWGVYNEQFF
TRBJ1-1,many,.,TRBV15,TGTGCCACCAGCAGAACCGCCCAGGGAGGCACTGAAGCTTTCTTT,CATSRTAQGGTEAFF
TRBJ2-2,few,TRBD1,TRBV20-1,TGCAGTGCCCCCTGGACAGGGGACGCGAACACCGGGGAGCTGTTTTTT,CSAPWTGDANTGELFF
TRBJ2-3,many,.,TRBV5-1,TGCGCCAGCAGCCCAAAAAGCAACACAGATACGCAGTATTTT,CASSPKSNTDTQYF
TRBJ1-6,few,.,TRBV3-1,TGTGCCAGCAGCCAAGAGCTTAGAGGGACCTATAATTCACCCCTCCACTTT,CASSQELRGTYNSPLHF
TRBJ2-1,few,TRBD1,TRBV30,TGTGCCTGGAAGGGGACAGGGAACAATGAGCAGTTCTTC,CAWKGTGNNEQFF
TRBJ2-1,few,.,TRBV9,TGTGCCAGCAGCGTAACTGGGGTTGGGGCCTACAATGAGCAGTTCTTC,CASSVTGVGAYNEQFF
TRBJ2-7,.,.,TRBV20-1,TGCAGTGCTAGCTGGGCCAATACTGTCAACGAGCAGTACTTC,CSASWANTVNEQYF
TRBJ2-1,many,TRBD1,TRBV4-1,TGCGCCAGCAGCCAAGCCGGGACAGCCTACAATGAGCAGTTCTTC,CASSQAGTAYNEQFF
TRBJ2-1,few,.,TRBV10-2,TGCGCCAGCAGTTGGAGGGCGGGGCTGGGTGAGCAGTTCTTC,CASSWRAGLGEQFF
TRBJ2-5,many,TRBD2,TRBV29-1,TGCAGCGTTGAATCCCTAGCGGGGGAGACCCAGTACTTC,CSVESLAGETQYF
TRBJ1-2,.,.,TRBV4-1,TGCGCCAGCAGCCAAGTACTCAGGACAGACAACTATGGCTACACCTTC,CASSQVLRTDNYGYTF
TRBJ2-7,.,TRBD1,TRBV19,TGTGCCAGTGCCGCTGGGACAGGGGGCGAGCAGTACTTC,CASAAGTGGEQYF
TRBJ1-5,few,.,TRBV6-1,TGTGCCAGCAGCTCGAACAGGGTAAATCAGCCCCAGCATTTT,CASSSNRVNQPQHF
TRBJ1-2,.,TRBD1,TRBV29-1,TGCAGCGTCGGACAGGTTGGCTACACCTTC,CSVGQVGYTF
TRBJ2-1,.,.,TRBV5-1,TGCGCCAGCAGCGGGGGAGGACAGAGTATTACCTACAATGAGCAGTTCTTC,CASSGGGQSITYNEQFF
TRBJ2-2,.,.,TRBV12-3/TRBV12-4,TGTGCCAGCAGCCCCCTCAGGGAGCTGTTTTTT,CASSPLRELFF
TRBJ2-2,.,.,TRBV5-1,TGCGCCAGCAGCTTGAGGACTACCCACACCGGGGAGCTGTTTTTT,CASSLRTTHTGELFF
TRBJ1-5,few,TRBD1,TRBV29-1,TGCAGCGTTTCCACGACAGGGGGCGGCAATCAGCCCCAGCATTTT,CSVSTTGGGNQPQHF
TRBJ1-4,few,.,TRBV29-1,TGCAGCGTTGACGCCGGACAAGACGAAAAACTGTTTTTT,CSVDAGQDEKLFF
TRBJ2-1,many,TRBD1,TRBV3-1,TGTGCCAGCAGCATTCAGGGGGCCTACAATGAGCAGTTCTTC,CASSIQGAYNEQFF
TRBJ2-5,.,TRBD1,TRBV4-3,TGCGCCAGCAGCCGAGGGGTACAGGGGATAGATGGGACCCAGTACTTC,CASSRGVQGIDGTQYF
TRBJ2-1,.,.,TRBV11-1,TGTGCCAGCAGGCCGGACTTTAGCTCCTACAATGAGCAGTTCTTC,CASRPDFSSYNEQFF